The clone carrying this TCR beta chain was picked up a small number of times. No antigen is known for it. The V gene's germline CDR1 is SGHVS and CDR2 FNYEAQ. This CDR3 is 11 amino acids long. V lost 5 bases, J lost 9 bases, and 10 bases lay in between. This specimen belongs to a study of identical twins. Study outcomes and limitations: Fewer insertions marked abundant cord blood beta clonotypes; young adult naive trended weakly, memory not at all. Within monozygotic twins, out-of-frame TCR alpha sharing was underestimated by the models. For zero-insertion analyses, partial confounding could come from invariant MAIT and iNKT cells.

In TCRdb, the 5' RACE reads were re-called with MiXCR into one record per CDR3 protein. The data contain some 270,000 distinct CDR3 sequences, approximately 8.3% of them singletons. The sample was also linked to a second study, of yellow fever vaccine responses in identical twins. That study reports: In identical twins, vaccine T cell responses appeared partly shared and partly individual.

The sequenced sample was CD8+ T cells sorted from blood. The sequence was obtained from a woman aged 18-29 years in good health. The gene calls are TRBV7-6 and TRBJ2-5; the D is unclear. CDR3 loop: CASSRQGSQYF. The DNA of the CDR3 is TGTGCCAGCAGCCGCCAAGGCTCCCAGTACTTC.